A single sample gave rise to the 21 T cell receptor beta chains below, sequenced in a study of blood T cells in healthy people across ages. Combining a sample-barcoded 5' primer with a J-beta primer mix, a second PCR ran for about 7 to 12 cycles. MiXCR, run by TCRdb on the 5' RACE reads, gives a single entry per CDR3 protein. Of around 870,000 distinct CDR3 sequences detected, 29% appear once; the ten largest clones hold roughly 17%. Sample: blood. These receptors were taken from an elderly woman in good health.

The CDR3 coding sequence is TGCAGTGCTAGTCGAATGGGGGGTGAAGCTTTCTTT. Translating gives CSASRMGGEAFF. The gene calls are TRBV20-1 and TRBJ1-1; TRBD1 might be the D (5 bases). The V end was cut by 3 bases, the J end by 7 bases, with 12 bases between. Per germline, CDR1 DFQATT and CDR2 SNEGSKA (reference sequence). CDR3 length equals 12 residues.

On this clonotype itself: This could be a read error, since a much larger clone is one nucleotide away. The chain recombines TRBV12-3 or TRBV12-4 with TRBJ2-3; TRBD1 agrees at 8 bases. The CDR3 is 15 amino acids. The trim removed 3 bases at V and 4 bases at J, leaving 6 bases unmatched. The CDR3 loop reads CASSFPGQEADTQYF. The CDR3 DNA reads as TGTGCCAGCAGTTTTCCGGGACAGGAGGCAGATACGCAGTATTTT.

The chain employs TRBV4-3 and TRBJ2-5; TRBD2 matches at 8 bases. The CDR3 covers 17 residues. Germline CDR1 and CDR2: LGHNA and YSLEER. The J segment lost 11 bases and the V segment lost 4 bases, leaving 21 bases of the junction unmatched. The CDR3: CASSPLRVAGSEGEQYF. DNA of the CDR3: TGCGCCAGCAGCCCTCTGCGAGTAGCGGGGTCGGAAGGGGAGCAGTACTTC.

This clonotype was counted many times. The CDR3 region has the DNA TGCGCCAGCAGCTTCGGCCACGGCAACACTGAAGCTTTCTTT. This gives the protein CASSFGHGNTEAFF. The chain couples TRBV5-1 to TRBJ1-1; no clear D gene. Germline CDR1 SGHRS, CDR2 YFSETQ. This CDR3 has 14 amino acids. Trimming took 2 bases from V and 2 from J, leaving 10 bases between them.

V is TRBV6-4 and J is TRBJ2-5; D possibly matches TRBD1 or TRBD2 (7 bases each). The CDR3 is 13 residues long. Trimming took off 4 bases at V and 11 bases at J, with 17 bases between the two ends. Looked up from germline, CDR1 is MRHNA and CDR2 is SNTAGT. The CDR3 DNA sequence: TGTGCCAGCAGTGCAGGGGGGGTGGGGGAGCAGTACTTC. Protein: CASSAGGVGEQYF.

Points on this clonotype: The germline gene is not matched at one end of the junction; a read error may be the cause. The chain links TRBV20-1 to TRBJ2-6; D tentatively fits TRBD1 or TRBD2 (6 bases each). The CDR3 is 15 amino acids. Germline CDR1 reads DFQATT; CDR2 reads SNEGSKA (reference sequence). CDR3 protein: CSTSNRLTGANVLAF. The CDR3 bases are TGCAGTACTAGCAACAGATTAACGGGGGCCAACGTCCTGGCTTTC.

This clonotype was seen many times. This chain's CDR3 is CASSFGTSGGGEQFF. The CDR3 nucleotides read TGTGCCAGCAGCTTTGGTACTAGCGGGGGGGGGGAGCAGTTCTTC. The V and J genes are TRBV7-2 and TRBJ2-1; 13 bases line up with TRBD2. From germline, CDR1 is SGHTA and CDR2 FQGNSA. Trimming at V came to 3 bases and at J to 10 bases, leaving 6 bases not matched to a gene. CDR3 length: 15 amino acids.

The chain uses TRBV5-1 and TRBJ2-3, with a tentative D call TRBD2 (5 bases). The ends were cut back, 8 bases at V and 4 bases at J, with 11 bases in the middle. Per the germline V gene, CDR1 is SGHRS and CDR2 is YFSETQ. The CDR3 contains 12 residues. CDR3 coding DNA: TGCGCCAGTAGCGAGAACCCAGATACGCAGTATTTT. Translation gives CASSENPDTQYF.

As concerns this clonotype: A much larger clone differs from this one at a single base, so this may be a read error. This chain joins TRBV6-2 or TRBV6-3 and TRBJ2-7; 9 bases map to TRBD1. The CDR3 totals 15 residues. Trimming cost V 5 bases and J 7 bases; bases outside gene matches: 12. CDR1 and CDR2 (germline): MNHEY, SVGEGT. The DNA for the CDR3 is TGTGCCAGCAGTCGGGACAGGGTGGGAAACAATGAGCAGTACTTC. Amino acids: CASSRDRVGNNEQYF.

This rearrangement joins TRBV18 to TRBJ2-2; no reliable D call. Trimming removed 4 bases from V and 4 bases from J, with 13 bases in between. This CDR3 has 15 amino acids. The germline V gene encodes CDR1 KGHSH and CDR2 LQKENI. As DNA, the CDR3 is TGTGCCAGCTCACGAACTGGGGTCCCCACCGGGGAGCTGTTTTTT. As protein: CASSRTGVPTGELFF.

About this clonotype itself: A much more abundant neighbour one base away suggests this may be a read error. V gene TRBV4-3 combines with J gene TRBJ2-7; the D call may be TRBD1 or TRBD2 (5 bases each). V lost 2 bases and J lost 4, with 12 bases in between. The CDR3 has 14 amino acids. Germline lookup yields CDR1 LGHNA and CDR2 YSLEER. CDR3 sequence (DNA): TGCGCCAGCAGCCAAAAGGTAGAGGGGTACGAGCAGTACTTC. It codes for CASSQKVEGYEQYF.

This clonotype was counted at least ten times. V and J are TRBV20-1 and TRBJ1-2; D call uncertain. Germline CDR1 DFQATT, CDR2 SNEGSKA (reference sequence). V dropped 1 base and J dropped 7 bases, with 13 bases sitting between them. The CDR3 runs to 13 residues. The CDR3 spells CSARAIPQSGYTF. The CDR3 DNA follows: TGCAGTGCTAGAGCTATACCGCAATCTGGCTACACCTTC.

This clonotype was counted at least ten times. V gene TRBV6-5 combines with J gene TRBJ1-2, with TRBD1 as a possible D gene (5 bases). Germline CDR1 MNHEY, CDR2 SVGAGI. Trimming shortened V by 7 bases and J by 8 bases, and 14 bases separated the two germline ends. The CDR3 sequence is 12 residues long. The CDR3 here is CASTRAGEGYTF. CDR3 bases: TGTGCCAGCACTAGGGCGGGGGAGGGCTACACCTTC.

This clonotype has at least ten counts. The chain couples TRBV9 to TRBJ2-3; 11 bases align to TRBD2. CDR1 is SGDLS and CDR2 is YYNGEE in the germline V gene. This CDR3 contains 17 residues. The J segment lost 1 base and the V segment lost 2 bases, leaving 6 bases of the junction unmatched. CDR3 residues: CASSVVAGGQGTDTQYF. CDR3 sequence (DNA): TGTGCCAGCAGCGTGGTAGCGGGGGGGCAAGGCACAGATACGCAGTATTTT.

The V and J genes are TRBV7-2 and TRBJ1-1; D is possibly TRBD1 (5 bases). This CDR3 has 17 amino acids. V lost 1 base to trimming and J lost 4 bases, with 19 bases between them. CDR1 and CDR2 (germline): SGHTA, FQGNSA. CDR3 nucleotides: TGTGCCAGCAGCTTAGTATCCACAGCAGGGCCGAGCACTGAAGCTTTCTTT. This sequence encodes CASSLVSTAGPSTEAFF.

As regards this clonotype: A much larger clone lies one base from this, so it may be a read error. The chain links TRBV7-2 to TRBJ2-5, with a weak D call TRBD2 (6 bases). Germline CDR1 and CDR2: SGHTA and FQGNSA. The CDR3 is made up of 15 amino acids. Trimming took 5 bases from V and 11 from J, leaving 24 bases between them. CDR3 sequence (DNA): TGTGCCAGCAGCCGTGTGGAGGGAAACTACAATGAGCAGTACTTC. This sequence encodes CASSRVEGNYNEQYF. Full variable domain (rest looked up from reference TRBV7-2 and TRBJ2-5): GAGVSQSPSNKVTEKGKDVELRCDPISGHTALYWYRQSLGQGLEFLIYFQGNSAPDKSGLPSDRFSAERTGGSVSTLTIQRTQQEDSAVYLCASSRVEGNYNEQYFGPGTRLLVL.

The chain employs TRBV20-1 and TRBJ2-7; 8 bases fit TRBD1. Per germline, CDR1 DFQATT and CDR2 SNEGSKA (reference sequence). V trimming: 6 bases; J trimming: 6 bases; junction bases outside the gene matches: 10. The CDR3 length is 13 residues. This chain's CDR3 is CSALGQAVAEQYF. The CDR3 DNA sequence: TGCAGTGCGTTGGGACAGGCGGTGGCCGAGCAGTACTTC.

This clonotype was observed a handful of times. J is TRBJ2-6 and V is TRBV20-1; D tentatively reads TRBD1 or TRBD2 (5 bases each). CDR1 and CDR2 from the germline V gene are DFQATT and SNEGSKA (reference sequence). The V end was cut by 5 bases, the J end by 0 bases, with 23 bases between. This CDR3 spans 19 amino acids. CDR3 bases: TGCAGTGCTCCCCTAGGGAGAGGGGATAGCGTCTCTGGGGCCAACGTCCTGACTTTC. Translation gives CSAPLGRGDSVSGANVLTF.

This chain connects TRBV7-9 to TRBJ2-3; TRBD2 agrees at 9 bases. V was clipped by 0 bases and J by 14 bases; unmatched bases: 12. Germline V lookup: CDR1 SEHNR, CDR2 FQNEAQ (reference sequence). CDR3 length equals 15 residues. Written as DNA, the CDR3 is TGTGCCAGCAGCTTAGCATTAGGGGCTAGCGGGGTCTCGTATTTT. This gives the protein CASSLALGASGVSYF.

The V gene is TRBV20-1, the J gene TRBJ1-5; D unclear. CDR1 is DFQATT, CDR2 SNEGSKA, per germline (reference sequence). The CDR3 spans 14 residues. Trimming left V 3 bases short and J 0 bases short, with 9 bases between. Written as DNA, the CDR3 is TGCAGTGCTAGGGACGGCTATAGCAATCAGCCCCAGCATTTT. It translates to CSARDGYSNQPQHF.

This clonotype has at least ten counts. V is TRBV15 and J is TRBJ2-1; weak D call: TRBD2 (6 bases). The germline CDR1 and CDR2 sequences are LNHNV and YYDKDF (reference sequence). V was trimmed by 5 bases and J by 3 bases, leaving 14 bases between them. The CDR3 contains 15 residues. DNA for the CDR3: TGTGCCACCAGCCTATTGGGGGGTCTCTACAATGAGCAGTTCTTC. Translating it yields CATSLLGGLYNEQFF. Variable domain in full (rest from reference TRBV15 and TRBJ2-1): DAMVIQNPRYQVTQFGKPVTLSCSQTLNHNVMYWYQQKSSQAPKLLFHYYDKDFNNEADTPDNFQSRRPNTSFCFLDIRSPGLGDTAMYLCATSLLGGLYNEQFFGPGTRLTVL.